This T cell receptor (beta chain) was found in a study of T-cell reconstitution after alpha-beta-depleted transplantation in children. J gave up 2 bases and V 1 base, and 3 bases lay outside the gene matches. Germline V gene sequence: CDR1 SGHTA, CDR2 FQGNSA. This CDR3 has 17 amino acids. Preparation of the TCRbeta library was carried out with unique molecular identifiers. Using its own MiXCR run on the PCR reads, TCRdb lists one record per CDR3 protein. This table holds fewer than 550,000 distinct CDR3 sequences, roughly 10% found once. This clonotype showed up just a few times. Its antigen is not identified. Study-wide results and caveats: About two months after transplant, alpha-beta T cells reportedly came from several hundred expanded graft clones. Certain patients had high TCRbeta diversity at day 60, and it came from recipient T cells and thymic progenitors that survived. A year post-transplant, T-cell counts and diversity derived mostly from newly produced T cells.

The source was PBMCs, mostly from graft donor cells, collected 180 days after TCRalphabeta/CD19-depleted stem cell transplant. The origin of this receptor is a female patient aged 2-9 years who had a stem cell transplant for aplastic anemia, so the T cells may come from the graft donor. The rearrangement joins TRBV7-2 to TRBJ2-1, with 12 bases lining up with TRBD2. CDR3 nucleotide sequence: TGTGCCAGCAGCTTAGGGACTAGCGGGGTCACCTACAATGAGCAGTTCTTC. It yields the protein CASSLGTSGVTYNEQFF.